This entry lists 8 T cell receptor beta chains sequenced from one sample in a study of beta chain features in type 1 diabetes. No antigen has been assigned to these receptors. General study findings and limits: Type 1 diabetes patients had TCRB CDR3s that were shorter (moderately but significantly so) in all four CD4+ subsets.

The sequenced template was cDNA made from the entire isolated RNA. Profiled with immunoSEQ multiplex PCR; TCRdb holds only in-frame clones, not every one. This sample yields some 150,000 clones, of which approximately 10% are seen a single time; 0.7% belongs to the top ten. The sequenced sample was central memory CD4+ T cells from blood. The receptors originated from a woman in her 30s with type 1 diabetes.

This clone was seen a handful of times. This chain joins TRBV5-1 and TRBJ2-5; 8 bases map to TRBD1. With V trimmed by 4 bases and J by 5 bases, 10 bases remained unmatched. Germline loops: CDR1 SGHRS, CDR2 YFSETQ. The CDR3 runs 15 residues. CDR3 nucleotides: TGCGCCAGCAGCCATGGACAGGGAGTGGAGGAGACCCAGTACTTC. It is translated as CASSHGQGVEETQYF.

This clone appeared a few times. The chain joins TRBV7-6 to TRBJ1-4; D is undetermined. This CDR3 comprises 14 residues. The germline CDR1 and CDR2 sequences are SGHVS and FNYEAQ. V was pared by 1 base and J by 5 bases, with 8 bases between. The CDR3 bases are TGTGCCAGCAGCTTAGGGCTAGAAAATGAAAAACTGTTTTTT. Translation: CASSLGLENEKLFF.

This clone was detected only a few times. This chain links TRBV28 with TRBJ2-3; the match to TRBD2 covers 9 bases. This CDR3 has 15 amino acids. With 2 bases clipped from V and 3 bases from J, the junction kept 3 bases outside the gene matches. The germline CDR1 and CDR2 sequences are MDHEN and SYDVKM. In nucleotides, the CDR3 is TGTGCCAGCAGTTTAAGGCTAGCGGGAACAGATACGCAGTATTTT. Its protein product is CASSLRLAGTDTQYF. The complete variable domain, with remaining parts taken from reference TRBV28 and TRBJ2-3, reads DVKVTQSSRYLVKRTGEKVFLECVQDMDHENMFWYRQDPGLGLRLIYFSYDVKMKEKGDIPEGYSVSREKKERFSLILESASTNQTSMYLCASSLRLAGTDTQYFGPGTRLTVL.

The chain has TRBV20-1 and TRBJ1-2; no definite D call. The CDR3 runs to 11 residues. V shed 7 bases and J shed 7 bases, with 13 bases lying between them. CDR1 is DFQATT and CDR2 is SNEGSKA in the germline V gene (reference sequence). This chain's CDR3 is CSGNSMGGYTF. The CDR3 coding sequence is TGCAGTGGAAACAGCATGGGTGGCTACACCTTC.

V gene TRBV7-9 combines with J gene TRBJ1-1; 7 positions agree with TRBD1. This CDR3 has 14 amino acids. Trimming at V came to 5 bases and at J to 2 bases, leaving 5 bases not matched to a gene. The V gene's germline CDR1 is SEHNR and CDR2 FQNEAQ (reference sequence). This CDR3 is CASSVGQANTEAFF. The CDR3, as DNA: TGTGCCAGCAGCGTTGGACAGGCTAACACTGAAGCTTTCTTT.

The chain uses TRBV6-5 and TRBJ2-7; 9 positions match TRBD1. The ends lost 3 bases at V and 6 bases at J; junction bases unmatched: 12. The CDR3 covers 16 residues. CDR1 MNHEY and CDR2 SVGAGI come from the germline V gene. The CDR3 DNA reads TGTGCCAGCAGTTATTTACCGGGACAGGGAGAGTCCGAGCAGTACTTC. This codes for CASSYLPGQGESEQYF.

This clone was seen a few times. The V call is TRBV4-1, the J call TRBJ2-1; TRBD2 matches 13 bases. Germline CDR1 and CDR2: MGHRA and YSYEKL. The J segment lost 5 bases and the V segment lost 6 bases, leaving 7 bases of the junction unmatched. The CDR3 consists of 16 residues. The CDR3 sequence is CASRYGLAGAHNEQFF. Written as DNA, the CDR3 is TGCGCCAGCAGGTATGGACTAGCGGGAGCCCACAATGAGCAGTTCTTC.

The genes are TRBV19 and TRBJ1-5; 9 positions agree with TRBD1. J was trimmed by 6 bases and V by 6 bases; bases with no gene match: 6. Germline assignment: CDR1 LNHDA and CDR2 SQIVND (reference sequence). The CDR3 has 14 residues. CDR3 in DNA: TGTGCCAGTAGAAGGGACAGGGCGGGTCAGCCCCAGCATTTT. Protein sequence: CASRRDRAGQPQHF.